The rows below give T cell receptor beta chains drawn from one sample of a study of identical twins. In TCRdb, the 5' RACE reads were re-called with MiXCR into one record per CDR3 protein. Seen here are more than 400,000 distinct CDR3 sequences, around 15% observed once, and the top ten hold 0.44%. These sequences were also reported in another study, on yellow fever vaccine responses in identical twins.

Sequenced sample: CD4+ T cells sorted from blood. The origin of the receptors is a woman in her late teens or twenties in good health. Both conserved end residues are part of each CDR3. D genes are given only for firm matches. Rows give clone size only sometimes, using once, few, many, or a class for an expanded clone.

cdr3_nt cdr3_aa v_call d_call clone_size cdr3_length j_call
TGTGCCAGCAGTTTCTCCTTAGCGGGAGACTCCTACGAGCAGTACTTC CASSFSLAGDSYEQYF TRBV12-3/TRBV12-4 TRBD2 many 16 TRBJ2-7
TGTGCCAGCTGCCTTGCCCGGAACACCGGGGAGCTGTTTTTT CASCLARNTGELFF TRBV12-3/TRBV12-4 NA NA 14 TRBJ2-2
TGTGCCAGCAGTTCTAGCGGGATCAGTGTGCAGTATTTT CASSSSGISVQYF TRBV12-3/TRBV12-4 TRBD2 few 13 TRBJ2-3
TGTGCCAGCAGCCCTACCGGGGGAAGCGGCGGGGAGCTGTTTTTT CASSPTGGSGGELFF TRBV3-1 NA NA 15 TRBJ2-2
TGTGCCATCAGTACAGGGGTTGGAACTGAAGCTTTCTTT CAISTGVGTEAFF TRBV10-3 TRBD1 few 13 TRBJ1-1
TGTGCCAGCAGTCCGCCGGGGCAGGGGTACACCATATATTTT CASSPPGQGYTIYF TRBV28 NA few 14 TRBJ1-3
TGTGCCAGCAGTCCCCGGACTAGCGGGAGGGCGAATGAGCAGTTCTTC CASSPRTSGRANEQFF TRBV6-1 TRBD2 NA 16 TRBJ2-1
TGCAGTGCTAACCGGGACAGGGGAAATTCACCCCTCCACTTT CSANRDRGNSPLHF TRBV20-1 TRBD1 few 14 TRBJ1-6
TGTGCCACCAGTGATCCGGGACTAGCGGGACCTTTCAATGAGCAGTTCTTC CATSDPGLAGPFNEQFF TRBV24-1 TRBD2 few 17 TRBJ2-1
TGTGCCAGCAGTCCTACGGACAGATCACCCCTCCACTTT CASSPTDRSPLHF TRBV7-9 NA many 13 TRBJ1-6
TGTGCCAGCAGCCCGACTCGACTAGCGGGTCAAGAGACCCAGTACTTC CASSPTRLAGQETQYF TRBV9 TRBD2 NA 16 TRBJ2-5
TGTGCCAGCAGTTTCGTACAGGAGCGGAATCAGCCCCAGCATTTT CASSFVQERNQPQHF TRBV27 NA many 15 TRBJ1-5
TGTGCCAGCAGCCAACAATTAGCGGGAGCGTCAGATACGCAGTATTTT CASSQQLAGASDTQYF TRBV14 TRBD2 few 16 TRBJ2-3
TGTGCCAGCAGCACACAGGGCGTGGGAACATTTCAGTACTTC CASSTQGVGTFQYF TRBV21-1 NA NA 14 TRBJ2-4
TGTGCCAGCAGTTTAAGGACGGAGGATAATTCACCCCTCCACTTT CASSLRTEDNSPLHF TRBV27 NA few 15 TRBJ1-6
TGTGCCAGCAATGGACAGGGATTGGCTGCCGAGCAGTACTTC CASNGQGLAAEQYF TRBV2 TRBD1 few 14 TRBJ2-7
TGTGCCAGCAGTTTACCGTCTAGCACAGATACGCAGTATTTT CASSLPSSTDTQYF TRBV28 NA few 14 TRBJ2-3